One T cell receptor beta chain is described in this entry. The antigen is undetermined. This CDR3 is built from 17 residues. CDR1 is SNHLY and CDR2 is FYNNEI in the germline V gene. Trimming cost V 6 bases and J 1 base; bases outside gene matches: 9. This specimen belongs to a study of CD8+ T cells in alopecia areata. Overall study findings and caveats: Patients showed less clear TCR sequence sharing than mice, possibly partly because of HLA diversity. Normal scalp had lower clonality than lesional scalp, with alopecia totalis/universalis lesions showing this most strongly.

Extraction of RNA preceded its reverse transcription into cDNA, which served as the sequencing template. Sequencing used immunoSEQ multiplex PCR; TCRdb keeps in-frame clones, though not all of them. The table records about 110,000 clones, approximately 59% of them present only once. Starting from PBMCs, sorting isolated CD4+ and CD8+ T cells. This chain uses TRBV2 with TRBJ2-3, with 11 positions matching TRBD2. Sequenced sample: CD8+ T cells sorted from blood. The receptor was isolated from a human donor in good health. The CDR3 region is CASSDPTSGAGTDTQYF. CDR3 nucleotides: TGTGCCAGCAGCGATCCGACTAGCGGGGCTGGCACAGATACGCAGTATTTT.